The 32 T cell receptor beta chains presented below share a single source sample, sequenced in a study of blood T cell repertoires in COVID-19. Assay used: immunoSEQ multiplex PCR; TCRdb lists only in-frame clones, some missing. The table has approximately 450,000 clones, more than 80% seen once. The specimen sequenced was PBMCs or T cells enriched from blood (not recorded which). The receptors stem from a young man who had recovered from COVID-19.

The rearrangement uses TRBV7-9 and TRBJ2-7; D not resolved. The CDR3 runs 15 residues. Trimming removed 5 bases at V and 0 bases at J, with 14 bases between. Germline V gene data show CDR1 as SEHNR and CDR2 as FQNEAQ (reference sequence). The CDR3 region is CASSQGTVSSYEQYF. The CDR3 nucleotides are TGTGCCAGCAGCCAAGGCACAGTGAGCTCCTACGAGCAGTACTTC.

The rearrangement joins TRBV11-2 to TRBJ2-1; the match to TRBD1 covers 8 bases. CDR3 length equals 15 residues. Trimming removed 5 bases from V and 4 bases from J; junction bases left unmatched: 7. CDR1 is SGHAT, CDR2 FQNNGV, per germline. The DNA of the CDR3 is TGTGCCAGCAGCGCCGGACAGGGTGGTTACAATGAGCAGTTCTTC. It translates to CASSAGQGGYNEQFF.

The chain recombines TRBV4-1 with TRBJ1-4, with 8 nucleotides matching TRBD1. Germline trimming cut 0 bases from V and 0 bases from J; bases unmatched to any gene: 3. The CDR3 has 17 residues. The V gene's germline CDR1 is MGHRA and CDR2 YSYEKL. The CDR3 loop reads CASSQDAGGATNEKLFF. In nucleotides, the CDR3 is TGCGCCAGCAGCCAAGATGCAGGGGGCGCAACTAATGAAAAACTGTTTTTT.

The chain couples TRBV5-6 to TRBJ1-1, with D perhaps TRBD1 (5 bases). The germline V gene has CDR1 SGHDT and CDR2 YYEEEE. The V gene lost 1 base and the J gene lost 6 bases, with 13 bases spanning the gap. The length of the CDR3 is 14 residues. CDR3 nucleotide sequence: TGTGCCAGCAGCTTGCGGGGGGGTAGCGCTGAAGCTTTCTTT. It codes for CASSLRGGSAEAFF.

In DNA, the CDR3 is TGTGCCAGCAGCCCCGCGGTCGCCTCTGGCTACACCTTC. Encoded protein: CASSPAVASGYTF. The rearrangement links TRBV3-1 (or the pseudogene TRBV3-2) to TRBJ1-2; D is unresolved. Looked up from germline, CDR1 is LGHDT and CDR2 is YNNKEL (reference sequence). V lost 4 bases and J 7 bases, leaving 13 bases between the germline ends. This CDR3 contains 13 residues.

The chain employs TRBV3-1 (or the pseudogene TRBV3-2) and TRBJ2-5; D is uncertain. The CDR3 runs to 14 residues. The germline V gene has CDR1 LGHDT and CDR2 YNNKEL (reference sequence). V lost 0 bases, J lost 9 bases, and 14 bases lay in between. The CDR3: CASSQDYAAVAQYF. CDR3 sequence (DNA): TGTGCCAGCAGCCAAGACTATGCGGCGGTGGCCCAGTACTTC.

Here the CDR3 reads CASRSTSYNEQFF. DNA of the CDR3: TGTGCCAGCAGAAGCACCTCCTACAATGAGCAGTTCTTC. The rearrangement links TRBV6-6 to TRBJ2-1; D is unclear. Germline V gives CDR1 MNHNY, CDR2 SVGAGI (reference sequence). The CDR3 spans 13 residues. The V gene lost 6 bases and the J gene lost 0 bases, with 6 bases spanning the gap.

In nucleotides, the CDR3 is TGTGCCAGCAGCTTAGTGGCGGGAGCAAACGAAGCTTTCTTT. Encoded protein: CASSLVAGANEAFF. The V call is TRBV7-9, the J call TRBJ1-1; D unresolved. V gave up 1 base and J gave up 8 bases, with 14 bases separating them. This CDR3 has 14 amino acids. From germline, CDR1 is SEHNR and CDR2 FQNEAQ (reference sequence).

This chain links TRBV5-4 with TRBJ1-6; perhaps TRBD1 as D (6 bases). In germline, CDR1 is SGHNT, CDR2 YYREEE (reference sequence). This CDR3 is 15 amino acids long. V dropped 0 bases and J dropped 9 bases, with 13 bases sitting between them. CDR3: CASSLDGGNSSPLHF. Written as DNA, the CDR3 is TGTGCCAGCAGCTTGGATGGGGGCAACAGTTCACCCCTCCACTTT.

The chain recombines TRBV30 with TRBJ1-5; weak D call: TRBD1 (6 bases). V was shortened by 3 bases and J by 0 bases, with 15 bases between the two germline ends. The CDR3 loop spans 16 amino acids. Looked up from germline, CDR1 is GTSNPN and CDR2 is SVGIG (reference sequence). The DNA for the CDR3 is TGTGCCTGGAGACCCAGGGGTGGAGATAGCAATCAGCCCCAGCATTTT. Translation gives CAWRPRGGDSNQPQHF.

The chain joins TRBV11-2 to TRBJ2-7; D is possibly TRBD2 (8 bases). CDR3 length equals 13 residues. Between the trimmed V and J ends, which lost 8 bases and 6 bases, there was a span of 17 bases. CDR1 and CDR2 (germline): SGHAT, FQNNGV. The CDR3 DNA reads as TGTGCCAGCGACTCGGGAGGGGGCCGCGAGCAGTACTTC. This codes for CASDSGGGREQYF.

This clone appeared a single time. The chain recombines TRBV18 with TRBJ2-7; TRBD2 is a possible D gene (6 bases). The CDR3 runs 18 residues. Germline V gene lookup returns CDR1 KGHSH and CDR2 LQKENI. V lost 1 base and J lost 7, with 26 bases in between. CDR3 sequence reads: CASSPQTWRDYPGGEQYF. The CDR3 nucleotides read TGTGCCAGCTCACCACAAACTTGGCGGGATTACCCGGGTGGGGAGCAGTACTTC. The complete variable domain, with remaining parts taken from reference TRBV18 and TRBJ2-7, reads NAGVMQNPRHLVRRRGQEARLRCSPMKGHSHVYWYRQLPEEGLKFMVYLQKENIIDESGMPKERFSAEFPKEGPSILRIQQVVRGDSAAYFCASSPQTWRDYPGGEQYFGPGTRLTVT.

This clone was counted a few times. The rearrangement uses TRBV3-1 (or the pseudogene TRBV3-2) and TRBJ2-7, with 7 nucleotides matching TRBD2. This CDR3 has 15 amino acids. The germline gives CDR1 LGHDT, CDR2 YNNKEL (reference sequence). V dropped 1 base and J dropped 2; count of bases not matched to a gene: 5. The CDR3 region has the DNA TGTGCCAGCAGCCAAGGAGGAGCGGGAACCTACGAGCAGTACTTC. Translating gives CASSQGGAGTYEQYF.

The chain couples TRBV28 to TRBJ2-7; 12 nucleotides line up with TRBD2. V trimming: 7 bases; J trimming: 5 bases; junction bases outside the gene matches: 6. In germline, CDR1 is MDHEN, CDR2 SYDVKM. The CDR3 extends over 14 amino acids. CDR3 nucleotide sequence: TGTGCCAGCAATCTAGCGGGAGGGTTCCACGAGCAGTACTTC. The encoded protein is CASNLAGGFHEQYF.

In this sample, this clone turned up once. The rearrangement links TRBV28 to TRBJ1-5; D perhaps matches TRBD1 (5 bases). The CDR3 is 15 residues long. Germline assignment: CDR1 MDHEN and CDR2 SYDVKM. V lost 2 bases and J 0 bases, leaving 8 bases between the germline ends. As DNA, the CDR3 is TGTGCCAGCAGTTTAGAAGGGGTTAGCAATCAGCCCCAGCATTTT. It encodes CASSLEGVSNQPQHF.

The chain has TRBV19 and TRBJ1-5; tentative D call: TRBD1 (5 bases). CDR1 is LNHDA and CDR2 is SQIVND in the germline V gene (reference sequence). This CDR3 comprises 15 residues. Between the trimmed V and J ends, which lost 5 bases and 3 bases, there was a span of 14 bases. The CDR3 protein is CASSLITGYNQPQHF. For the CDR3, the DNA is TGTGCCAGTAGTTTAATTACAGGTTACAATCAGCCCCAGCATTTT. Complete variable domain (other parts from reference TRBV19 and TRBJ1-5): DGGITQSPKYLFRKEGQNVTLSCEQNLNHDAMYWYRQDPGQGLRLIYYSQIVNDFQKGDIAEGYSVSREKKESFPLTVTSAQKNPTAFYLCASSLITGYNQPQHFGDGTRLSIL.

The chain recombines TRBV28 with TRBJ2-5; possible D gene TRBD1, 5 bases. V was cut by 5 bases and J by 2 bases, with 15 bases left in between. This CDR3 contains 15 residues. In germline, CDR1 is MDHEN, CDR2 SYDVKM. CDR3 in amino acids: CASSRVWGLQETQYF. The DNA of the CDR3 is TGTGCCAGCAGTAGGGTTTGGGGCTTGCAAGAGACCCAGTACTTC.

The chain joins TRBV28 to TRBJ1-5; a weak D match, TRBD1 (6 bases). The CDR3 runs to 15 residues. V lost 6 bases and J 3 bases, leaving 15 bases between the germline ends. Germline loops: CDR1 MDHEN, CDR2 SYDVKM. CDR3 nucleotides: TGTGCCAGCAGCATAGGGGGAAATACCAATCAGCCCCAGCATTTT. Translating it yields CASSIGGNTNQPQHF.

This clone showed up many times. The rearrangement links TRBV27 to TRBJ2-1; perhaps TRBD2 as D (6 bases). Germline V gene sequence: CDR1 MNHEY, CDR2 SMNVEV (reference sequence). The CDR3 spans 15 residues. V lost 4 bases and J 2 bases, leaving 12 bases between the germline ends. CDR3 region: CASSSDYLPYNEQFF. DNA for the CDR3: TGTGCCAGCAGTTCGGACTACCTTCCCTACAATGAGCAGTTCTTC.

This chain links TRBV7-9 with TRBJ2-1; D might be TRBD2 (5 bases). The V gene's germline CDR1 is SEHNR and CDR2 FQNEAQ (reference sequence). This CDR3 is built from 12 residues. Trimming removed 7 bases from V and 12 bases from J, with 16 bases in between. Written as DNA, the CDR3 is TGTGCCAGCACCAAGGACTCTTTAGGGCAGTTCTTC. It yields the protein CASTKDSLGQFF.

This clone was picked up a small number of times. V gene TRBV7-6 combines with J gene TRBJ1-6; possible D gene TRBD1, 6 bases. V was pared by 5 bases and J by 2 bases, with 13 bases between. This CDR3 has 16 amino acids. Germline V gene lookup returns CDR1 SGHVS and CDR2 FNYEAQ. DNA for the CDR3: TGTGCCAGCAGCACCAACCAGGGGACCTATAATTCACCCCTCCACTTT. Protein: CASSTNQGTYNSPLHF. The complete variable domain, with remaining parts taken from reference TRBV7-6 and TRBJ1-6, reads GAGVSQSPRYKVTKRGQDVALRCDPISGHVSLYWYRQALGQGPEFLTYFNYEAQQDKSGLPNDRFSAERPEGSISTLTIQRTEQRDSAMYRCASSTNQGTYNSPLHFGNGTRLTVT.

The chain combines TRBV4-2 with TRBJ2-1, with D possibly being TRBD1 (5 bases). This CDR3 spans 13 amino acids. The V and J ends lost 3 bases and 8 bases respectively, with 11 bases between them. Germline loops: CDR1 LGHNA, CDR2 YNFKEQ. For the CDR3, the DNA is TGTGCCAGCAGCCAGCAGACCAGGGATGAGCAGTTCTTC. This gives the protein CASSQQTRDEQFF.

This clone came up a few times. V gene TRBV5-1 combines with J gene TRBJ2-1; 14 positions agree with TRBD2. This CDR3 is 15 amino acids long. Germline trimming cut 3 bases from V and 4 bases from J; bases unmatched to any gene: 0. Germline CDR1 reads SGHRS; CDR2 reads YFSETQ. The CDR3 sequence: CASSWTSGRYNEQFF. CDR3 DNA sequence: TGCGCCAGCAGCTGGACTAGCGGGAGGTACAATGAGCAGTTCTTC. Filled out from reference TRBV5-1 and TRBJ2-1, the complete variable domain reads KAGVTQTPRYLIKTRGQQVTLSCSPISGHRSVSWYQQTPGQGLQFLFEYFSETQRNKGNFPGRFSGRQFSNSRSEMNVSTLELGDSALYLCASSWTSGRYNEQFFGPGTRLTVL.

V gene TRBV7-2 combines with J gene TRBJ2-6, with D uncertain. This CDR3 has 16 residues. The V and J ends lost 1 base and 3 bases respectively, with 10 bases between them. Germline V gene lookup returns CDR1 SGHTA and CDR2 FQGNSA. CDR3 bases: TGTGCCAGCAGCTTAGTTCTGTTAGTTGGGGCCAACGTCCTGACTTTC. Encoded protein: CASSLVLLVGANVLTF.

The CDR3: CASTRTGIGNTIYF. CDR3 coding DNA: TGTGCCAGCACTCGGACGGGGATTGGAAACACCATATATTTT. J is TRBJ1-3 and V is TRBV9; unclear D gene. CDR1 is SGDLS and CDR2 is YYNGEE in the germline V gene. The CDR3 is 14 residues long. The V end was cut by 6 bases, the J end by 3 bases, with 13 bases between. Based on the CDR3 plus reference TRBV9 and TRBJ1-3, the full variable domain is DSGVTQTPKHLITATGQRVTLRCSPRSGDLSVYWYQQSLDQGLQFLIQYYNGEERAKGNILERFSAQQFPDLHSELNLSSLELGDSALYFCASTRTGIGNTIYFGEGSWLTVV.

V is TRBV2 and J is TRBJ1-2; tentatively, D is TRBD1 (5 bases). The ends were cut back, 6 bases at V and 7 bases at J, with 18 bases in the middle. The CDR3 length is 14 residues. The germline V gene has CDR1 SNHLY and CDR2 FYNNEI. This chain's CDR3 is CASRKPGLTTGYTF. Here the CDR3 DNA reads TGTGCCAGCAGGAAGCCGGGACTAACGACTGGCTACACCTTC.

The chain couples TRBV28 to TRBJ2-3; 8 positions match TRBD2. V trimming: 6 bases; J trimming: 1 base; junction bases outside the gene matches: 6. The CDR3 has 15 residues. From germline, CDR1 is MDHEN and CDR2 SYDVKM. CDR3 loop: CASSPRLARTDTQYF. The CDR3 DNA sequence: TGTGCCAGCAGCCCTCGACTAGCGCGCACAGATACGCAGTATTTT. Drawing the rest from reference TRBV28 and TRBJ2-3, the complete variable domain is DVKVTQSSRYLVKRTGEKVFLECVQDMDHENMFWYRQDPGLGLRLIYFSYDVKMKEKGDIPEGYSVSREKKERFSLILESASTNQTSMYLCASSPRLARTDTQYFGPGTRLTVL.

The chain is built from TRBV6-5 and TRBJ1-2; TRBD1 matches 7 bases. The CDR3 runs to 13 residues. Germline V CDR1 and CDR2: MNHEY, SVGAGI. V lost 5 bases to trimming and J lost 6 bases; unmatched junction nucleotides: 6. As DNA, the CDR3 is TGTGCCAGCAGTCCGAACAGGGGTCATGGCTACACCTTC. Amino acid sequence: CASSPNRGHGYTF.

CDR3 loop: CASRSGGMGTDTQYF. The CDR3 DNA is TGTGCCAGCAGGAGCGGGGGTATGGGCACAGATACGCAGTATTTT. The chain carries TRBV7-2 and TRBJ2-3, with 8 bases identical to TRBD2. Per the germline V gene, CDR1 is SGHTA and CDR2 is FQGNSA. The CDR3 length is 15 residues. V was clipped by 6 bases and J by 1 base; unmatched bases: 6.

On this clone itself: A read error is possible here, since a much larger clone lies one base away. Within the sample, other DNA sequences also encode this same CDR3. The rearrangement uses TRBV24-1 and TRBJ2-1, with 8 nucleotides matching TRBD2. Per the germline V gene, CDR1 is KGHDR and CDR2 is SFDVKD. J gave up 16 bases and V 6 bases, and 13 bases lay outside the gene matches. CDR3 length equals 13 residues. The CDR3: CATSPAGVGVQFF. The CDR3 nucleotides are TGTGCCACCAGTCCAGCGGGAGTAGGAGTGCAATTCTTC.

CDR3 sequence (DNA): TGTGCCAGCAGCCAAAGTTCTGGGCAGAGCTCCTACGAGCAGTACTTC. Residues: CASSQSSGQSSYEQYF. The chain combines TRBV4-2 with TRBJ2-7; no definite D call. This CDR3 has 16 amino acids. Germline assignment: CDR1 LGHNA and CDR2 YNFKEQ. With 2 bases removed from V and 0 bases from J, the gap between germline ends came to 14 bases.

The chain couples TRBV25-1 to TRBJ2-3, with a weak D call TRBD2 (6 bases). V dropped 3 bases and J dropped 0 bases, with 10 bases sitting between them. The length of the CDR3 is 15 residues. The germline V gene has CDR1 MGHDK and CDR2 SYGVNS. The CDR3 coding sequence is TGTGCCAGCAGTGACATTCGGGAGAGCACAGATACGCAGTATTTT. Amino acids: CASSDIRESTDTQYF.